Below, one T cell receptor beta chain is given with its context. These data are taken from a study of blood T cell repertoires in COVID-19. Study as a whole: Sample material is recorded as cDNA or gDNA derived from T cells, B-cell-depleted T cells, or PBMCs.

In the study's own analysis: Estimation of nucleated cell counts relied on the amplification of reference gene primers. Profiling relied on immunoSEQ multiplex PCR, and the TCRdb table lists in-frame clones only, not all of them. That table supplies the V and J calls and clone size; D and trimming were determined from the DNA. This table holds around 150,000 clones, around 74% found once. The specimen was peripheral blood. The clonotype originates from a woman older than 75 with acute or convalescent COVID-19.

The CDR3 nucleotides are TGTGCCAGCAGTTACAGCAGGGGACAAGAGACCCAGTACTTC. Translation: CASSYSRGQETQYF. This rearrangement joins TRBV6-5 to TRBJ2-5; maybe TRBD1 (6 bases). V was cut by 2 bases and J by 2 bases, with 9 bases left in between. This CDR3 comprises 14 residues. CDR1 MNHEY and CDR2 SVGAGI come from the germline V gene.